Below, 14 T cell receptor beta chains from the same sample are listed, as sequenced in a study of control samples from healthy donors and cancer patients. TCRdb's copy holds only in-frame clones and misses some; the assay was immunoSEQ multiplex PCR. The data contain 150,000 to 200,000 clones, more than 80% of them singletons. The sample taken for sequencing was blood. These receptors were obtained from a man under 40 in good health.

This clone was detected once. This rearrangement joins TRBV9 to TRBJ1-3, with TRBD1 identical over 8 bases. V shed 4 bases and J 4 bases; nucleotides not matched to a gene: 7. CDR1 is SGDLS, CDR2 YYNGEE, per germline. The CDR3 sequence is 15 residues long. The CDR3 DNA reads as TGTGCCAGCAGCCCGGACAGGGTGGTAGGAAACACCATATATTTT. This sequence encodes CASSPDRVVGNTIYF.

This sequence joins TRBV2 and TRBJ2-7, with D perhaps given as TRBD1 or TRBD2 (5 bases each). From germline, CDR1 is SNHLY and CDR2 FYNNEI. Trimming shortened V by 5 bases and J by 3 bases, and 17 bases separated the two germline ends. The CDR3 is made up of 15 amino acids. The CDR3 loop is CASSYQRDGSYEQYF. The CDR3 DNA reads TGTGCCAGCAGTTACCAACGGGACGGAAGCTACGAGCAGTACTTC.

The genes are TRBV27 and TRBJ1-3; D not certain. Germline V gene sequence: CDR1 MNHEY, CDR2 SMNVEV (reference sequence). This CDR3 is built from 13 residues. With 2 bases removed from V and 10 bases from J, the gap between germline ends came to 12 bases. The CDR3 protein is CASSLRAGGTIYF. The CDR3 DNA reads as TGTGCCAGCAGTTTACGGGCAGGTGGAACCATATATTTT.

The CDR3 region has the DNA TGTGCCAGCTCACAAACAGGGGGCGAAACAGATACGCAGTATTTT. Encoded protein: CASSQTGGETDTQYF. J is TRBJ2-3 and V is TRBV18; TRBD1 matches at 9 bases. The CDR3 contains 15 residues. V lost 4 bases and J lost 3; bases outside the gene matches: 5. CDR1 and CDR2 (germline): KGHSH, LQKENI. The full variable domain, in which reference TRBV18 and TRBJ2-3 provide the parts outside the CDR3, is NAGVMQNPRHLVRRRGQEARLRCSPMKGHSHVYWYRQLPEEGLKFMVYLQKENIIDESGMPKERFSAEFPKEGPSILRIQQVVRGDSAAYFCASSQTGGETDTQYFGPGTRLTVL.

The chain carries TRBV2 and TRBJ2-2; tentatively, D is TRBD1 (6 bases). The germline gives CDR1 SNHLY, CDR2 FYNNEI. The V and J ends lost 5 bases and 0 bases respectively, with 13 bases between them. CDR3 length: 16 amino acids. CDR3 nucleotides: TGTGCCAGCAGTCTCCGGACAGTAGCGAACACCGGGGAGCTGTTTTTT. This sequence encodes CASSLRTVANTGELFF.

This chain uses TRBV9 with TRBJ1-1, with D perhaps TRBD1 (5 bases). This CDR3 is 15 amino acids long. Germline V gene sequence: CDR1 SGDLS, CDR2 YYNGEE. Trimming took off 1 base at V and 4 bases at J, with 14 bases between the two ends. The CDR3, as DNA: TGTGCCAGCAGCGTACAGGGTGGGGCAACCACTGAAGCTTTCTTT. Its translation is CASSVQGGATTEAFF. Full variable domain (remainder filled in from reference TRBV9 and TRBJ1-1): DSGVTQTPKHLITATGQRVTLRCSPRSGDLSVYWYQQSLDQGLQFLIQYYNGEERAKGNILERFSAQQFPDLHSELNLSSLELGDSALYFCASSVQGGATTEAFFGQGTRLTVV.

This clone was counted once. The V gene is TRBV27, the J gene TRBJ1-3; maybe TRBD1 (5 bases). V was clipped by 0 bases and J by 1 base, with 7 bases between them. The CDR3 is 15 amino acids. The germline gives CDR1 MNHEY, CDR2 SMNVEV (reference sequence). As DNA, the CDR3 is TGTGCCAGCAGTTTATCGAGGGGATCTGGAAACACCATATATTTT. Protein: CASSLSRGSGNTIYF.

This chain connects TRBV3-1 (or the pseudogene TRBV3-2) to TRBJ1-5, with D maybe TRBD1 (5 bases). With 5 bases removed from V and 3 bases from J, the gap between germline ends came to 14 bases. This CDR3 has 15 residues. Germline CDR1 and CDR2: LGHDT and YNNKEL (reference sequence). The CDR3 reads CASSVGQVNNQPQHF. Here the CDR3 DNA reads TGTGCCAGCAGCGTTGGACAAGTCAACAATCAGCCCCAGCATTTT.

To note about this clone: Other DNA sequences of this sample code for an identical CDR3. The chain carries TRBV4-3 and TRBJ2-3; TRBD2 matches 8 bases. From germline, CDR1 is LGHNA and CDR2 YSLEER. This CDR3 contains 19 residues. V was clipped by 1 base and J by 2 bases; unmatched bases: 14. CDR3 loop: CASSQGSPVGGAVTDTQYF. Here the CDR3 DNA reads TGCGCCAGCAGCCAAGGAAGCCCCGTCGGGGGGGCCGTCACAGATACGCAGTATTTT.

This chain joins TRBV19 and TRBJ2-7; D gene uncertain. Germline V lookup: CDR1 LNHDA, CDR2 SQIVND (reference sequence). The CDR3 consists of 14 residues. Deletions cut 3 bases from V and 0 bases from J, with 9 bases between. Here the CDR3 reads CASSIGRLSYEQYF. The DNA of the CDR3 is TGTGCCAGTAGTATTGGCAGACTCTCCTACGAGCAGTACTTC.

V and J are TRBV30 and TRBJ2-6; no clear D gene. The ends were cut back, 2 bases at V and 0 bases at J, with 2 bases in the middle. This CDR3 region has 13 residues. Germline values: CDR1 GTSNPN, CDR2 SVGIG (reference sequence). For the CDR3, the DNA is TGTGCCTGGAGTCCCTCTGGGGCCAACGTCCTGACTTTC. It yields the protein CAWSPSGANVLTF.

V is TRBV12-3 or TRBV12-4 and J is TRBJ1-2, with D unresolved. This CDR3 has 13 residues. V was clipped by 6 bases and J by 2 bases, with 10 bases between them. Written as DNA, the CDR3 is TGTGCCAGCAGCTGGAACACGAACTATGGCTACACCTTC. Its protein product is CASSWNTNYGYTF.

This rearrangement joins TRBV11-2 to TRBJ1-1, with unresolved D. Germline CDR1 and CDR2: SGHAT and FQNNGV. V was trimmed by 4 bases and J by 3 bases, leaving 9 bases between them. The CDR3 extends over 13 amino acids. CDR3 coding DNA: TGTGCCAGCAGCTCTTATCGGGACACTGAAGCTTTCTTT. Its translation: CASSSYRDTEAFF.

This chain uses TRBV3-1 (or the pseudogene TRBV3-2) with TRBJ2-1; TRBD2 aligns across 8 bases. CDR1 is LGHDT, CDR2 YNNKEL, per germline (reference sequence). CDR3 size: 14 residues. Losses at the gene ends were 8 bases for V and 7 bases for J; bases not matched to a gene: 10. CDR3 DNA: TGTGCCAGCCTCCTCAGTAGCGGGGTGAATGAGCAGTTCTTC. Translated, it gives CASLLSSGVNEQFF.